This T cell receptor beta chain originates from a study of shared clonotypes between healthy human individuals. Points from the study as a whole: Naive subsets typically showed greater estimated richness than memory subsets. A few donors held about 4.6% of naive CD4 clonotypes in common.

Trimming cost V 5 bases and J 2 bases, with 12 bases left between them. The germline V gene encodes CDR1 SEHNR and CDR2 FQNEAQ (reference sequence). This CDR3 has 14 amino acids. Assay used: immunoSEQ multiplex PCR; TCRdb lists only in-frame clones, some missing. The sample lists about 2 million clones, about 95% occurring once. A note on this clone: Its antigen remains unknown.

CD8 cells classed as naive were CD45RO-negative and positively selected for CCR7, excluding terminally differentiated effector memory CD45RA+ cells. The chain recombines TRBV7-9 with TRBJ1-2, with a possible D match to TRBD1 (6 bases). Sequenced input: naive CD8+ T cells sorted from blood. This sequence originates from a man younger than 30 in good health. The CDR3 DNA is TGTGCCAGCAGCCCTTCAACAGGGAACTATGGCTACACCTTC. This encodes CASSPSTGNYGYTF.